The source of this TCR beta chain is a study of CXCR3-negative and CXCR3-positive naive CD8 T cells. Study-level results: Greater hydrophobicity was found in TRB CDR3s of CXCR3-positive naive cells than of CXCR3-negative naive cells.

Concerning this clonotype itself: Its target is not known.

Preparation of TRB cDNA libraries relied on 5' RACE carrying UMI labels. After re-calling the 5' RACE reads, TCRdb lists one entry per CDR3 protein, DNA absent. In total, the table holds 6,500 to 10,000 distinct CDR3 sequences. This CDR3 is 11 amino acids long. Per germline, CDR1 SQVTM and CDR2 ANQGSEA. V usage is TRBV29-1 and J usage is TRBJ1-1. The sample comprised naive CXCR3+ CD8+ T cells from blood. The subset is: CD45RO-CCR7+CD27+CD95- naive CD8+ T cells expressing CXCR3 (TNR3+). The source is a human donor in good health. Some clones in this sample may be carry-over from other donors' samples. The chain's CDR3 is CSVLWATEAFF.